Here is one T cell receptor beta chain with its context. Relative to the germline gene, one junction end is altered; a read error may explain this. Within Nashville, Tennessee resided all donors, each a Caucasian adult. The CDR3 extends over 12 amino acids. Germline lookup yields CDR1 SGHNT and CDR2 YYREEE (reference sequence). This table comes from immunoSEQ multiplex PCR, and its TCRdb copy is limited to in-frame clones, with some not included. The table lists over 1.5 million clones, 95% to 99% of them singletons, with approximately 0.45% in the top ten. This specimen comes from a study of shared clonotypes between healthy human individuals. Study overall: The donor pool was made up of two women and a few men aged 18 to 49.

This sequence originates from a young man in good health. The V and J genes are TRBV5-4 and TRBJ1-2; D remains ambiguous. What was sequenced was naive CD4+ T cells sorted from blood. Subset meaning: CD45RA+ positively selected. The CDR3 sequence is CASSLANSGYTF. CDR3 bases: TGTGCCAGCAGCTTGGCCAACTCTGGCTACACCTTC.